Listed here are 27 T cell receptor beta chains from one sample, sequenced in a study of blood T cell repertoires in COVID-19. Profiling relied on immunoSEQ multiplex PCR, and the TCRdb table lists in-frame clones only, not all of them. The data hold 25,000 to 35,000 clones, with 89% observed a single time. Source material: peripheral blood. The receptor source for this set is a human donor with acute or convalescent COVID-19. The donor label of this sample is uncertain.

The chain couples TRBV3-1 (or the pseudogene TRBV3-2) to TRBJ2-5, with D tentatively TRBD2 (6 bases). V lost 0 bases and J lost 7, with 12 bases in between. CDR1 LGHDT and CDR2 YNNKEL come from the germline V gene (reference sequence). The CDR3 spans 14 residues. The CDR3, as DNA: TGTGCCAGCAGCCAAGATGGGACCGGGAGGACCCAGTACTTC. It yields the protein CASSQDGTGRTQYF.

This chain connects TRBV7-9 to TRBJ1-1, with D tentatively TRBD1 (5 bases). This CDR3 is 13 amino acids long. The germline V gene encodes CDR1 SEHNR and CDR2 FQNEAQ (reference sequence). Between the trimmed V and J ends, which lost 5 bases and 2 bases, there was a span of 9 bases. The CDR3, as DNA: TGTGCCAGCAGCCCAGGACAAAACACTGAAGCTTTCTTT. Encoded protein: CASSPGQNTEAFF. Full variable domain (outside the CDR3, taken from reference TRBV7-9 and TRBJ1-1): DTGVSQNPRHKITKRGQNVTFRCDPISEHNRLYWYRQTLGQGPEFLTYFQNEAQLEKSRLLSDRFSAERPKGSFSTLEIQRTEQGDSAMYLCASSPGQNTEAFFGQGTRLTVV.

V is TRBV2 and J is TRBJ2-7, with a tentative D call TRBD2 (6 bases). In germline, CDR1 is SNHLY, CDR2 FYNNEI. Trimming left V 5 bases short and J 4 bases short, with 18 bases between. There are 15 residues in the CDR3. CDR3 amino acids: CASSTRAGKWYEQYF. CDR3 bases: TGTGCCAGCAGTACTAGGGCGGGAAAGTGGTACGAGCAGTACTTC. The entire variable domain, with the rest obtained from reference TRBV2 and TRBJ2-7, is as follows: EPEVTQTPSHQVTQMGQEVILRCVPISNHLYFYWYRQILGQKVEFLVSFYNNEISEKSEIFDDQFSVERPDGSNFTLKIRSTKLEDSAMYFCASSTRAGKWYEQYFGPGTRLTVT.

This chain joins TRBV9 and TRBJ2-3; 7 nucleotides match TRBD1. Trimming took 0 bases from V and 10 from J; bases not matched to a gene: 8. CDR1 is SGDLS and CDR2 is YYNGEE in the germline V gene. The CDR3 loop spans 14 amino acids. CDR3 in amino acids: CASSVAQGVWPQYF. The CDR3 nucleotides read TGTGCCAGCAGCGTAGCCCAGGGGGTATGGCCGCAGTATTTT.

The rearrangement links TRBV19 to TRBJ1-2; D is possibly TRBD1 (6 bases). The CDR3 contains 15 residues. V lost 7 bases and J 2 bases, leaving 17 bases between the germline ends. From germline, CDR1 is LNHDA and CDR2 SQIVND (reference sequence). This CDR3 reads CASNPGGQGNYGYTF. The CDR3 DNA sequence: TGTGCCAGTAACCCGGGGGGGCAGGGGAACTATGGCTACACCTTC.

This clone has only a few counts. The chain has TRBV7-2 and TRBJ2-7, with D unclear. The CDR3 is 13 residues long. V lost 0 bases to trimming and J lost 0 bases, with 3 bases between them. CDR1 is SGHTA and CDR2 is FQGNSA in the germline V gene. Written as DNA, the CDR3 is TGTGCCAGCAGCTTAGCTTACTCCTACGAGCAGTACTTC. The encoded protein is CASSLAYSYEQYF. Using reference TRBV7-2 and TRBJ2-7 for the parts outside the CDR3, the full variable domain is GAGVSQSPSNKVTEKGKDVELRCDPISGHTALYWYRQSLGQGLEFLIYFQGNSAPDKSGLPSDRFSAERTGGSVSTLTIQRTQQEDSAVYLCASSLAYSYEQYFGPGTRLTVT.

The genes are TRBV7-6 and TRBJ2-2, with 7 positions matching TRBD1. The CDR3 consists of 15 residues. The ends lost 5 bases at V and 2 bases at J; junction bases unmatched: 5. Germline CDR1 SGHVS, CDR2 FNYEAQ. For the CDR3, the DNA is TGTGCCAGCAGCCCCGGGACAGTAAACACCGGGGAGCTGTTTTTT. Amino acid sequence: CASSPGTVNTGELFF.

DNA for the CDR3: TGTGCCAGTAGTAGCCCCGGGGGGGCCACCCACGAGCAGTACTTC. This gives the protein CASSSPGGATHEQYF. The rearrangement uses TRBV19 and TRBJ2-7; the match to TRBD2 covers 8 bases. This CDR3 spans 15 amino acids. CDR1 and CDR2 from the germline V gene are LNHDA and SQIVND (reference sequence). The J segment lost 5 bases and the V segment lost 4 bases, leaving 10 bases of the junction unmatched.

V gene TRBV6-6 combines with J gene TRBJ1-2; D uncertain. Germline V gene data show CDR1 as MNHNY and CDR2 as SVGAGI (reference sequence). V was trimmed by 2 bases and J by 8 bases, leaving 12 bases between them. The CDR3 extends over 13 amino acids. The CDR3 DNA is TGTGCCAGCAGTTACGCGGTTTACGGCGGCTACACCTTC. This gives the protein CASSYAVYGGYTF.

The rearrangement uses TRBV7-2 and TRBJ2-5; D might be TRBD2 (7 bases). The V end was cut by 2 bases, the J end by 7 bases, with 11 bases between. Germline V CDR1 and CDR2: SGHTA, FQGNSA. The CDR3 extends over 13 amino acids. CDR3 sequence (DNA): TGTGCCAGCAGCTTATGGGGGGGCGGGACCCAGTACTTC. The encoded protein is CASSLWGGGTQYF.

The chain couples TRBV18 to TRBJ1-5; D is unclear. Trimming left V 3 bases short and J 2 bases short, with 5 bases between. This CDR3 contains 13 residues. Per germline, CDR1 KGHSH and CDR2 LQKENI. CDR3 nucleotides: TGTGCCAGCTCACCTTCGGGCAATCAGCCCCAGCATTTT. This encodes CASSPSGNQPQHF.

The genes are TRBV18 and TRBJ1-1; 9 bases map to TRBD1. J gave up 1 base and V 4 bases, and 10 bases lay outside the gene matches. CDR1 is KGHSH, CDR2 LQKENI, per germline. The CDR3 runs to 17 residues. CDR3 amino acids: CASSRLQGAGENTEAFF. In DNA, the CDR3 is TGTGCCAGCTCACGACTACAGGGGGCTGGTGAGAACACTGAAGCTTTCTTT.

The gene calls are TRBV19 and TRBJ1-5; D is perhaps TRBD1 (6 bases). V lost 7 bases and J 5 bases, leaving 15 bases between the germline ends. The CDR3 extends over 14 amino acids. Germline-derived CDR1 and CDR2 are LNHDA and SQIVND (reference sequence). In DNA form, the CDR3 reads TGTGCCAGTATGTACACAGGGAGGGATCAGCCCCAGCATTTT. This sequence encodes CASMYTGRDQPQHF.

The CDR3 loop is CASSYINQPQHF. CDR3 DNA: TGTGCCAGCAGTTATATAAATCAGCCCCAGCATTTT. This sequence joins TRBV6-2 or TRBV6-3 and TRBJ1-5; D is ambiguous. The V end lost 3 bases, the J end lost 4 bases, and 4 bases lay between the germline ends. The CDR3 length is 12 residues. Germline CDR1 reads MNHEY; CDR2 reads SVGEGT.

This chain links TRBV6-5 with TRBJ2-7, with a tentative D call TRBD1 (5 bases). CDR3 length equals 14 residues. Trimming left V 6 bases short and J 7 bases short, with 19 bases between. Germline V lookup: CDR1 MNHEY, CDR2 SVGAGI. DNA for the CDR3: TGTGCCAGCAGATTAGACAGCACGGTCATTGAGCAGTACTTC. It translates to CASRLDSTVIEQYF.

V is TRBV29-1 and J is TRBJ2-7, with TRBD2 matching 9 bases. Trimming removed 4 bases from V and 2 bases from J; junction bases left unmatched: 3. CDR1 is SQVTM, CDR2 ANQGSEA, per germline. This CDR3 spans 13 amino acids. In DNA, the CDR3 is TGCAGCGTTGGGGCGGGAGGGACCTACGAGCAGTACTTC. Its protein is CSVGAGGTYEQYF.

The rearrangement links TRBV2 to TRBJ1-4; D possibly corresponds to TRBD1 (6 bases). In germline, CDR1 is SNHLY, CDR2 FYNNEI. With 7 bases removed from V and 0 bases from J, the gap between germline ends came to 15 bases. There are 16 residues in the CDR3. DNA for the CDR3: TGTGCCAGCACCCTGTTAGGGGGGGCAACTAATGAAAAACTGTTTTTT. This codes for CASTLLGGATNEKLFF.

In nucleotides, the CDR3 is TGTGCCAGCAGCCCCTACGGGACTGCGGGCGATACGCAGTATTTT. Its translation is CASSPYGTAGDTQYF. This sequence joins TRBV3-1 (or the pseudogene TRBV3-2) and TRBJ2-3, with a possible D match to TRBD2 (6 bases). V shed 4 bases and J shed 6 bases, with 17 bases lying between them. The CDR3 spans 15 residues. Germline V gene data show CDR1 as LGHDT and CDR2 as YNNKEL (reference sequence).

V and J are TRBV23-1 and TRBJ1-1; D not certain. TRBV23-1 belongs to the ORF category, with a function that is uncertain. The length of the CDR3 is 16 residues. Trimming removed 6 bases from V and 0 bases from J, with 17 bases in between. The CDR3 protein is CASSPTRRRVNTEAFF. The CDR3 DNA sequence: TGCGCCAGCAGCCCCACCAGGAGGCGGGTGAACACTGAAGCTTTCTTT.

CDR3 protein: CASSFGLAGVEQYF. As DNA, the CDR3 is TGCGCCAGCAGCTTCGGACTAGCGGGAGTTGAGCAGTACTTC. V usage is TRBV5-1 and J usage is TRBJ2-7, with 13 nucleotides matching TRBD2. With 2 bases clipped from V and 7 bases from J, the junction kept 3 bases outside the gene matches. The CDR3 loop spans 14 amino acids. CDR1 is SGHRS, CDR2 YFSETQ, per germline.

V is TRBV12-3 or TRBV12-4 and J is TRBJ1-2, with 7 positions matching TRBD1. This CDR3 is 12 amino acids long. Losses at the gene ends were 6 bases for V and 7 bases for J; bases not matched to a gene: 5. The CDR3 loop reads CASSRTGLGYTF. The CDR3 region has the DNA TGTGCCAGCAGCAGGACAGGCCTTGGCTACACCTTC.

The chain employs TRBV24-1 and TRBJ2-1, with 10 bases lining up with TRBD1. V was pared by 2 bases and J by 5 bases, with 5 bases of the junction left unmatched. The germline CDR1 and CDR2 sequences are KGHDR and SFDVKD. This CDR3 spans 16 amino acids. CDR3: CATSDSGTGAHNEQFF. DNA of the CDR3: TGTGCCACCAGTGATTCCGGGACAGGGGCCCACAATGAGCAGTTCTTC.

J is TRBJ1-5 and V is TRBV19; TRBD1 is a possible D gene (5 bases). The CDR3 covers 14 residues. Germline V gene lookup returns CDR1 LNHDA and CDR2 SQIVND (reference sequence). Trimming took off 1 base at V and 3 bases at J, with 7 bases between the two ends. The CDR3 DNA is TGTGCCAGTAGTATAGGACAGAACAATCAGCCCCAGCATTTT. It yields the protein CASSIGQNNQPQHF.

The chain combines TRBV6-2 or TRBV6-3 with TRBJ1-2; D remains ambiguous. The CDR3 totals 16 residues. V lost 0 bases, J lost 5 bases, and 16 bases lay in between. Germline values: CDR1 MNHEY, CDR2 SVGEGT. As DNA, the CDR3 is TGTGCCAGCAGTTACTCAGGGTCAGAAGGAGGATATGGCTACACCTTC. Translation gives CASSYSGSEGGYGYTF.

The V gene is TRBV19, the J gene TRBJ1-1; perhaps TRBD1 as D (6 bases). Germline CDR1 reads LNHDA; CDR2 reads SQIVND (reference sequence). The CDR3 is made up of 13 amino acids. V was shortened by 5 bases and J by 1 base, with 8 bases between the two germline ends. The CDR3 reads CASSVDRNTEAFF. CDR3 DNA: TGTGCCAGTAGTGTGGACAGGAACACTGAAGCTTTCTTT.

This sequence joins TRBV6-9 and TRBJ2-1; TRBD2 aligns across 10 bases. This CDR3 contains 15 residues. Germline V gene data show CDR1 as MNHGY and CDR2 as SVAAGI. V lost 5 bases to trimming and J lost 5 bases; unmatched junction nucleotides: 6. This CDR3 reads CASSQGLASNNEQFF. The CDR3 coding sequence is TGTGCCAGCAGTCAGGGACTAGCGAGCAACAATGAGCAGTTCTTC.

The V gene is TRBV30, the J gene TRBJ2-6; D might be TRBD1 (6 bases). The CDR3 has 17 amino acids. CDR1 and CDR2 (germline): GTSNPN, SVGIG (reference sequence). V lost 3 bases and J lost 2, with 17 bases in between. CDR3 residues: CAWSAGTGRAGANVLTF. Here the CDR3 DNA reads TGTGCCTGGAGCGCAGGTACAGGGCGGGCTGGGGCCAACGTCCTGACTTTC.